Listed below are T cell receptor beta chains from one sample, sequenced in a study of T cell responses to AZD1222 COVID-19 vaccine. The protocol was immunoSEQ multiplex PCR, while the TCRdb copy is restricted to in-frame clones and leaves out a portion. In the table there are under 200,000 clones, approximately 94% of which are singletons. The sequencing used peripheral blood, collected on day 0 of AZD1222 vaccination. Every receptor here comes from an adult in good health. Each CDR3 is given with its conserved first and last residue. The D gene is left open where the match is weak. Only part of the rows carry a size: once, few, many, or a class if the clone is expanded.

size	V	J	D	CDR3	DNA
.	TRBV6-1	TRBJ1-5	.	CASSEVGYSNQPQHF	TGTGCCAGCAGTGAAGTGGGATATAGCAATCAGCCCCAGCATTTT
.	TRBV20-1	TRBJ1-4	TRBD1	CSASWTGEKLFF	TGCAGTGCTAGTTGGACAGGGGAAAAACTGTTTTTT
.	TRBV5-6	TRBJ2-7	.	CASSSPDSPASYEQYF	TGTGCCAGCAGCTCACCGGACAGCCCGGCCTCCTACGAGCAGTACTTC
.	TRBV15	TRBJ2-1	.	CATSRARGGYNEQFF	TGTGCCACCAGCAGAGCCAGGGGAGGGTACAATGAGCAGTTCTTC
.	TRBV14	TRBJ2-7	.	CASSHLGTDDYEQYF	TGTGCCAGCAGCCACCTGGGGACCGATGACTACGAGCAGTACTTC
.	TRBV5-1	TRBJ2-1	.	CASSLDHEQFF	TGCGCCAGCAGCTTGGACCATGAGCAGTTCTTC
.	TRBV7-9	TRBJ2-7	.	CASGEEPAYEQYF	TGTGCCAGCGGGGAGGAACCGGCCTACGAGCAGTACTTC
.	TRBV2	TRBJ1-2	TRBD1	CASVRQGNYGYTF	TGTGCCAGCGTTCGACAGGGGAACTATGGCTACACCTTC
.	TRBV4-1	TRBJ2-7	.	CASSQEFQGSYEQYF	TGCGCCAGCAGCCAAGAATTCCAGGGCTCCTACGAGCAGTACTTC
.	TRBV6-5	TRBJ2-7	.	CASREIGGSREQYF	TGTGCCAGCAGAGAGATCGGGGGATCGAGGGAGCAGTACTTC
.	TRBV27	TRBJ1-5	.	CASSFEGRSNQPQHF	TGTGCCAGCAGTTTCGAGGGGAGGAGCAATCAGCCCCAGCATTTT
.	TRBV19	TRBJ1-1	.	CASSTFFGTELNTEAFF	TGTGCCAGTAGTACTTTTTTCGGGACGGAACTGAACACTGAAGCTTTCTTT
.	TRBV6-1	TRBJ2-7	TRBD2	CASSSSGSGSYEQYF	TGTGCCAGCAGCTCTAGCGGGTCCGGGTCCTACGAGCAGTACTTC
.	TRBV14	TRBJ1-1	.	CASSQRGRLTNTEAFF	TGTGCCAGCAGCCAAAGAGGACGATTGACGAACACTGAAGCTTTCTTT
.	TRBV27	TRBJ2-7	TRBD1	CASGTGGFYEQYF	TGTGCCAGCGGGACAGGGGGGTTCTACGAGCAGTACTTC
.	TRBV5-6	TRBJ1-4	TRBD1	CASQPTGSNEKLFF	TGTGCCAGCCAGCCGACAGGGTCTAATGAAAAACTGTTTTTT
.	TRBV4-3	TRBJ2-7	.	CASSQDRAEQYEQYF	TGCGCCAGCAGCCAAGACCGGGCTGAACAGTACGAGCAGTACTTC
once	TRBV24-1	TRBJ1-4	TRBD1	CATSDDRVGDEKLFF	TGTGCCACCAGTGATGACAGGGTCGGAGATGAAAAACTGTTTTTT
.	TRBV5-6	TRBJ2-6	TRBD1	CASSSDRGHAGANVLTF	TGTGCCAGCAGCTCAGACAGGGGGCATGCTGGGGCCAACGTCCTGACTTTC
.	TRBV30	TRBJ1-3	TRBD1	CAWSVQGGQPTIYF	TGTGCCTGGAGTGTACAGGGGGGCCAGCCAACCATATATTTT
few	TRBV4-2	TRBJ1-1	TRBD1	CASSLGQGTEAFF	TGTGCCAGCAGCCTCGGACAGGGTACTGAAGCTTTCTTT
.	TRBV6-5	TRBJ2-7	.	CASRGPRYEQYF	TGTGCCAGCAGGGGACCCCGCTACGAGCAGTACTTC